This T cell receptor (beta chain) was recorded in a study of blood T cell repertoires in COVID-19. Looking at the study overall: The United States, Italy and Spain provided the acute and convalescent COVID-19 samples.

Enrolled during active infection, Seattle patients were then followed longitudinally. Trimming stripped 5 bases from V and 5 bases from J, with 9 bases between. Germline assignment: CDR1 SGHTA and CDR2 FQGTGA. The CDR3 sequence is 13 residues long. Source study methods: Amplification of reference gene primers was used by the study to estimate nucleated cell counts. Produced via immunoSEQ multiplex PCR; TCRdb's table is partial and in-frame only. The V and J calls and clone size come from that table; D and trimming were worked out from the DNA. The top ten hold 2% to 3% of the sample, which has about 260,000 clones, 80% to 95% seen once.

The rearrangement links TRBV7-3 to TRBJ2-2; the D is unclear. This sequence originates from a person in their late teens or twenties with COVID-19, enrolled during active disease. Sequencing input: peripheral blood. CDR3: CASSQDWTGELFF. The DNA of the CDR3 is TGTGCCAGCAGCCAAGACTGGACCGGGGAGCTGTTTTTT.